The 31 T cell receptor beta chains listed next were all sequenced from one sample in a study of human T cells and chemical hapten exposure. TCRdb analysed the RACE reads with MiXCR anew, one entry per CDR3 protein. Here the sample spans 200,000 to 300,000 distinct CDR3 sequences, approximately 8.4% being singletons. Time point in this sample: pre-sensitization, week 0. Noted treatment: therapeutic diphenylcyclopropenone sensitization with weekly scalp DPC. The specimen was whole blood, collected in connection with sensitization to the hapten diphenylcyclopropenone (DPC). The receptors stem from a woman between 40 and 50 years old with alopecia areata. Some clones in this sample may be carry-over from other donors' samples.

The chain joins TRBV29-1 to TRBJ2-7; TRBD1 aligns across 8 bases. Germline CDR1 reads SQVTM; CDR2 reads ANQGSEA. The CDR3 is 12 residues long. The V and J ends lost 6 bases and 9 bases, in that order; junction bases with no gene match: 10. DNA of the CDR3: TGCAGCGTAGGACAGGGAGTAAGTGGGCAGTACTTC. It translates to CSVGQGVSGQYF.

CDR3 sequence reads: CASSALTGSQETQYF. CDR3 sequence (DNA): TGTGCCAGCAGCGCCTTGACAGGGAGCCAAGAGACCCAGTACTTC. The V call is TRBV9, the J call TRBJ2-5; 7 nucleotides match TRBD1. CDR3 length: 15 residues. CDR1 and CDR2 from the germline V gene are SGDLS and YYNGEE. Trimming removed 3 bases from V and 1 base from J; junction bases left unmatched: 6.

The chain employs TRBV29-1 and TRBJ2-3; D perhaps matches TRBD1 (6 bases). This CDR3 contains 12 residues. V dropped 5 bases and J dropped 6 bases, with 12 bases sitting between them. Germline V CDR1 and CDR2: SQVTM, ANQGSEA. Written as DNA, the CDR3 is TGCAGCGTTAAGAACAGGGCCGATACGCAGTATTTT. As protein: CSVKNRADTQYF.

This clonotype was counted only a few times. V is TRBV12-3 or TRBV12-4 and J is TRBJ2-7, with TRBD2 matching over 7 bases. This CDR3 spans 15 amino acids. V shed 1 base and J 4 bases; nucleotides not matched to a gene: 7. CDR3 protein: CASSLGGGGLYEQYF. Written as DNA, the CDR3 is TGTGCCAGCAGTTTAGGCGGGGGAGGCCTTTACGAGCAGTACTTC.

In this sample, this clonotype turned up a few times. The chain combines TRBV6-1 with TRBJ1-5; D possibly corresponds to TRBD1 (6 bases). The CDR3 is 15 amino acids. Germline CDR1 MNHNS, CDR2 SASEGT. With 1 base removed from V and 4 bases from J, the gap between germline ends came to 11 bases. CDR3 in amino acids: CASSEGWTENQPQHF. The CDR3 DNA follows: TGTGCCAGCAGTGAAGGGTGGACAGAAAATCAGCCCCAGCATTTT.

This clonotype was recorded a few times. The chain carries TRBV7-9 and TRBJ1-1; a possible D gene is TRBD1 (5 bases). Germline CDR1 SEHNR, CDR2 FQNEAQ (reference sequence). V lost 2 bases to trimming and J lost 6 bases, with 7 bases between them. The CDR3 has 12 residues. DNA of the CDR3: TGTGCCAGCAGCTTACAGGGTCCTGAAGCTTTCTTT. It translates to CASSLQGPEAFF.

This clonotype was recorded a few times. The V gene is TRBV27, the J gene TRBJ2-7; tentative D call: TRBD1 (6 bases). V lost 2 bases, J lost 5 bases, and 13 bases lay in between. Germline CDR1 and CDR2: MNHEY and SMNVEV (reference sequence). The CDR3 length is 14 residues. The CDR3 loop reads CASSLRQGPNEQYF. Written as DNA, the CDR3 is TGTGCCAGCAGTTTAAGGCAGGGGCCCAACGAGCAGTACTTC.

Concerning this clonotype: Compared with germline, one end of the junction differs, possibly owing to a read error. This chain uses TRBV5-1 with TRBJ2-7, with a tentative D call TRBD2 (6 bases). CDR1 and CDR2 (germline): SGHRS, YFSETQ. The CDR3 is 14 amino acids. The CDR3 region has the DNA TGCACCAGCAGCTTGGCGGGACTTCCGAGCGAGCAGTACTTC. It yields the protein CTSSLAGLPSEQYF.

This clonotype was seen a few times. The chain carries TRBV28 and TRBJ1-5; the D is unclear. Germline values: CDR1 MDHEN, CDR2 SYDVKM. The CDR3 length is 17 residues. V shed 3 bases and J shed 1 base, with 16 bases lying between them. The CDR3 reads CASSFRSGLRSNQPQHF. The CDR3 DNA reads TGTGCCAGCAGTTTTAGGAGTGGGCTAAGAAGCAATCAGCCCCAGCATTTT. Drawing the rest from reference TRBV28 and TRBJ1-5, the complete variable domain is DVKVTQSSRYLVKRTGEKVFLECVQDMDHENMFWYRQDPGLGLRLIYFSYDVKMKEKGDIPEGYSVSREKKERFSLILESASTNQTSMYLCASSFRSGLRSNQPQHFGDGTRLSIL.

The chain joins TRBV20-1 to TRBJ2-1, with 8 bases that match TRBD2. The CDR3 totals 16 residues. The ends lost 6 bases at V and 6 bases at J; junction bases unmatched: 16. Germline lookup yields CDR1 DFQATT and CDR2 SNEGSKA (reference sequence). The CDR3 loop is CSADSLAVGGGNEQFF. The CDR3, as DNA: TGCAGTGCCGACTCACTAGCGGTGGGGGGAGGCAATGAGCAGTTCTTC.

This clonotype was recorded a few times. The chain uses TRBV6-5 and TRBJ2-7; D is perhaps TRBD1 (6 bases). V was clipped by 7 bases and J by 0 bases, with 10 bases between them. This CDR3 has 13 amino acids. Germline CDR1 MNHEY, CDR2 SVGAGI. CDR3: CASKQGGSYEQYF. DNA of the CDR3: TGTGCCAGCAAGCAAGGGGGCTCCTACGAGCAGTACTTC.

V is TRBV18 and J is TRBJ1-5; D gene unclear. In germline, CDR1 is KGHSH, CDR2 LQKENI. Trimming left V 6 bases short and J 3 bases short, with 9 bases between. There are 13 residues in the CDR3. CDR3 nucleotides: TGTGCCAGCTCTACCGGTACCAATCAGCCCCAGCATTTT. This encodes CASSTGTNQPQHF.

This clonotype was seen more than once but under ten times. The J gene is TRBJ2-3, the V gene TRBV30; TRBD2 agrees at 9 bases. The CDR3 is made up of 15 amino acids. The germline V gene encodes CDR1 GTSNPN and CDR2 SVGIG (reference sequence). Trimming at V came to 4 bases and at J to 3 bases, leaving 8 bases not matched to a gene. The CDR3 nucleotides read TGTGCCTGGATGAGGCGGGAGGGCCTGACAGATACGCAGTATTTT. As protein: CAWMRREGLTDTQYF.

This clonotype was counted at least ten times. The chain employs TRBV4-3 and TRBJ2-1, with 7 bases lining up with TRBD2. Germline assignment: CDR1 LGHNA and CDR2 YSLEER. The junction had 4 bases not matched to a gene; V was cut back by 0 bases and J by 2 bases. The CDR3 spans 16 residues. CDR3 sequence reads: CASSQDTSATYNEQFF. CDR3 DNA sequence: TGCGCCAGCAGCCAAGATACTAGCGCGACCTACAATGAGCAGTTCTTC.

The chain combines TRBV5-4 with TRBJ2-5; no clear D gene. V gave up 7 bases and J gave up 0 bases, with 19 bases separating them. The germline V gene has CDR1 SGHNT and CDR2 YYREEE (reference sequence). CDR3 length equals 16 residues. In DNA form, the CDR3 reads TGTGCCAGCGCCCGGTCGTCTACGATGTACCAAGAGACCCAGTACTTC. This codes for CASARSSTMYQETQYF.

The V call is TRBV12-3 or TRBV12-4, the J call TRBJ2-3; a weak D match, TRBD1 (6 bases). Trimming stripped 3 bases from V and 2 bases from J, with 9 bases between. The CDR3 consists of 14 residues. As DNA, the CDR3 is TGTGCCAGCAGTTTGTGGACAGACACAGATACGCAGTATTTT. Translation: CASSLWTDTDTQYF.

This clonotype was detected many times. V is TRBV20-1 and J is TRBJ2-7, with a tentative D call TRBD1 (6 bases). V lost 3 bases to trimming and J lost 1 base, with 16 bases between them. Germline CDR1 and CDR2: DFQATT and SNEGSKA (reference sequence). The CDR3 has 15 amino acids. The CDR3 DNA sequence: TGCAGTGCTAGTAAAACGGGACACCTTTCCTACGAGCAGTACTTC. Translating gives CSASKTGHLSYEQYF.

This clonotype was observed a few times. V gene TRBV4-1 combines with J gene TRBJ2-1; D might be TRBD1 (6 bases). From germline, CDR1 is MGHRA and CDR2 YSYEKL. Trimming stripped 0 bases from V and 13 bases from J, with 10 bases between. This CDR3 has 12 amino acids. The CDR3 loop is CASSQEQGYQFF. CDR3 DNA sequence: TGCGCCAGCAGCCAAGAACAGGGTTATCAGTTCTTC.

This clonotype was observed a handful of times. The chain combines TRBV6-2 or TRBV6-3 with TRBJ1-6, with 7 bases that match TRBD1. The CDR3 sequence is 14 residues long. The J segment lost 9 bases and the V segment lost 7 bases, leaving 9 bases of the junction unmatched. CDR1 is MNHEY, CDR2 SVGEGT, per germline. As DNA, the CDR3 is TGTGCCAGCACCCTCGGGACAGCGGTTTCACCCCTCCACTTT. It specifies CASTLGTAVSPLHF.

The V call is TRBV4-1, the J call TRBJ2-5; a weak D match, TRBD2 (6 bases). The V and J ends lost 3 bases and 5 bases respectively, with 13 bases between them. The CDR3 runs 14 residues. The germline V gene encodes CDR1 MGHRA and CDR2 YSYEKL. This chain's CDR3 is CASSQRDSSETQYF. CDR3 nucleotides: TGCGCCAGCAGCCAGAGGGACTCCTCGGAGACCCAGTACTTC.

V gene TRBV28 combines with J gene TRBJ2-7, with a possible D match to TRBD2 (5 bases). Trimming removed 5 bases from V and 2 bases from J, with 13 bases in between. CDR1 MDHEN and CDR2 SYDVKM come from the germline V gene. This CDR3 is built from 14 residues. The CDR3 protein is CASSLAPVPYEQYF. Written as DNA, the CDR3 is TGTGCCAGCAGTCTAGCCCCGGTCCCCTACGAGCAGTACTTC.

This clonotype was detected a few times. The chain links TRBV12-3 or TRBV12-4 to TRBJ1-1; unclear D gene. V lost 4 bases, J lost 0 bases, and 9 bases lay in between. CDR3 size: 14 residues. CDR3 amino acids: CASSSTSMNTEAFF. CDR3 DNA: TGTGCCAGCAGTTCGACTAGCATGAACACTGAAGCTTTCTTT.

This sequence joins TRBV30 and TRBJ2-1; D is ambiguous. CDR3 length equals 12 residues. Per the germline V gene, CDR1 is GTSNPN and CDR2 is SVGIG (reference sequence). Trimming left V 0 bases short and J 8 bases short, with 8 bases between. The CDR3 loop is CAWSVLEDEQFF. For the CDR3, the DNA is TGTGCCTGGAGTGTCTTAGAGGATGAGCAGTTCTTC.

In this sample, this clonotype turned up many times. The chain recombines TRBV13 with TRBJ2-5, with D maybe TRBD1 (6 bases). CDR3 size: 14 residues. Germline loops: CDR1 PRHDT, CDR2 FYEKMQ (reference sequence). The V and J ends lost 5 bases and 4 bases respectively, with 14 bases between them. The CDR3 coding sequence is TGTGCCAGCAGCCAGGACAGAGGGAGAGAGACCCAGTACTTC. Its protein product is CASSQDRGRETQYF.

Comment on this clonotype: The junction shows a germline mismatch at one end, possibly a read error. CDR3 region: CASSSEGKPRHF. The CDR3 nucleotides read TGTGCCAGCAGTTCCGAGGGAAAGCCCCGGCATTTT. The chain combines TRBV28 with TRBJ1-5; D is unresolved. Per germline, CDR1 MDHEN and CDR2 SYDVKM. The CDR3 has 12 amino acids.

J is TRBJ2-3 and V is TRBV28; the D is unclear. The CDR3 extends over 14 amino acids. V lost 2 bases, J lost 2 bases, and 8 bases lay in between. CDR1 and CDR2 from the germline V gene are MDHEN and SYDVKM. This chain's CDR3 is CASSLNSDTDTQYF. The CDR3 DNA reads TGTGCCAGCAGTTTAAACAGCGACACAGATACGCAGTATTTT. Full variable domain (remainder filled in from reference TRBV28 and TRBJ2-3): DVKVTQSSRYLVKRTGEKVFLECVQDMDHENMFWYRQDPGLGLRLIYFSYDVKMKEKGDIPEGYSVSREKKERFSLILESASTNQTSMYLCASSLNSDTDTQYFGPGTRLTVL.

CDR3 nucleotide sequence: TGTGCCATCAGATCGGACTTCTCGGCCCAACGCTACAATGAGCAGTTCTTC. Residues: CAIRSDFSAQRYNEQFF. The chain combines TRBV10-3 with TRBJ2-1; possible D gene TRBD2, 5 bases. The CDR3 sequence is 17 residues long. CDR1 and CDR2 from the germline V gene are ENHRY and SYGVKD. Trimming cost V 6 bases and J 3 bases, with 21 bases left between them.

The gene calls are TRBV9 and TRBJ2-1; possibly TRBD2 for D (6 bases). Germline CDR1 is SGDLS and CDR2 is YYNGEE. This CDR3 is 18 amino acids long. V shed 0 bases and J shed 6 bases, with 22 bases lying between them. The CDR3 DNA sequence: TGTGCCAGCAGCGTAGATCGGTTAGGGCGGGGAAACCGCAATGAGCAGTTCTTC. Protein product: CASSVDRLGRGNRNEQFF. Full variable domain (remainder filled in from reference TRBV9 and TRBJ2-1): DSGVTQTPKHLITATGQRVTLRCSPRSGDLSVYWYQQSLDQGLQFLIQYYNGEERAKGNILERFSAQQFPDLHSELNLSSLELGDSALYFCASSVDRLGRGNRNEQFFGPGTRLTVL.

This clonotype was seen a handful of times. CDR3 amino acids: CASSYPGTSGRVPSSYEQYF. Written as DNA, the CDR3 is TGTGCCAGCAGCTACCCGGGGACTAGCGGGAGGGTTCCTAGCTCCTACGAGCAGTACTTC. The gene calls are TRBV11-2 and TRBJ2-7; 16 nucleotides match TRBD2. The CDR3 is 20 residues long. Trimming removed 4 bases from V and 0 bases from J; junction bases left unmatched: 12. Germline V gene sequence: CDR1 SGHAT, CDR2 FQNNGV.

V and J are TRBV6-5 and TRBJ2-2; 8 nucleotides align to TRBD2. Germline V lookup: CDR1 MNHEY, CDR2 SVGAGI. The V and J ends lost 6 bases and 1 base, in that order; junction bases with no gene match: 7. The CDR3 is 16 amino acids. The CDR3 sequence: CASRGSGSGNTGELFF. The CDR3 DNA reads as TGTGCCAGCAGGGGAAGCGGGAGTGGGAACACCGGGGAGCTGTTTTTT.

The V gene is TRBV29-1, the J gene TRBJ1-2, with D hard to call. This CDR3 has 11 amino acids. The germline CDR1 and CDR2 sequences are SQVTM and ANQGSEA. V was cut by 5 bases and J by 4 bases, with 8 bases left in between. Here the CDR3 DNA reads TGCAGCGTTTGGGATGTCTATGGCTACACCTTC. This gives the protein CSVWDVYGYTF.